This T cell receptor (beta chain) was obtained from a study of cytomegalovirus exposure and HLA in healthy donors. Findings and caveats of the study: It was in a later analysis that TCR association rates were seen to vary by HLA locus, highest for DRB1 and lowest for HLA-C.

The primer mix had 60 Vbeta and 13 Jbeta primers. Here immunoSEQ multiplex PCR was the method, and the copy in TCRdb shows in-frame clones only, minus some. The repertoire holds 120,000 to 150,000 clones, approximately 73% seen once, with 1.5% to 2% in the top ten. Looked up from germline, CDR1 is PRHDT and CDR2 is FYEKMQ (reference sequence). J was trimmed by 4 bases and V by 5 bases; bases with no gene match: 13. The CDR3 covers 17 residues. To note about this clone: Its antigen is unidentified.

This TCR derives from a woman younger than 30 in good health and CMV-seronegative. Sequencing was carried out using PBMCs. This sequence joins TRBV13 and TRBJ2-1; 8 bases fit TRBD1. The CDR3 sequence: CASSHQSPGQEYNEQFF. DNA for the CDR3: TGTGCCAGCAGCCACCAAAGCCCGGGACAGGAGTACAATGAGCAGTTCTTC.